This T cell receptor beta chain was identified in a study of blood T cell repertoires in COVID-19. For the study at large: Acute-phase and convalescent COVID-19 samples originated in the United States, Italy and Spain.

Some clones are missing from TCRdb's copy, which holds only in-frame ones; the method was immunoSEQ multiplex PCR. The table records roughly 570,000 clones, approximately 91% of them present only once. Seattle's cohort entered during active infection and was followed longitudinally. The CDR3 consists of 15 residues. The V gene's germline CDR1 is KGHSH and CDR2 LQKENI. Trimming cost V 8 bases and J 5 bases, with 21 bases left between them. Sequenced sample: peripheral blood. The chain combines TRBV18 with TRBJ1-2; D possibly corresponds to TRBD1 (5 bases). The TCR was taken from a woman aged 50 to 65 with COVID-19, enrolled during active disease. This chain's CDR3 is CASDQGLGMGYGYTF. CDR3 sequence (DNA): TGTGCCAGCGACCAGGGCCTGGGTATGGGGTATGGCTACACCTTC.